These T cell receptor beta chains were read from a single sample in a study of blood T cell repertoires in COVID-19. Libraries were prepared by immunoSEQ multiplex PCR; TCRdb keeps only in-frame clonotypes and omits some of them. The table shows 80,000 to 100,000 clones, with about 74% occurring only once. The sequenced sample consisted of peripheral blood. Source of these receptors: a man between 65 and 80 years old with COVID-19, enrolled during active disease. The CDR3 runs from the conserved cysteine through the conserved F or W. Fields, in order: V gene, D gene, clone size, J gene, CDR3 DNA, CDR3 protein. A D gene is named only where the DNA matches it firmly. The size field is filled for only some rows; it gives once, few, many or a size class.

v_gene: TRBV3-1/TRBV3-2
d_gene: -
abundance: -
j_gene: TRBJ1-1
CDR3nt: TGTGCCAGCAGCCAAGTCACAAACACTGAAGCTTTCTTT
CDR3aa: CASSQVTNTEAFF

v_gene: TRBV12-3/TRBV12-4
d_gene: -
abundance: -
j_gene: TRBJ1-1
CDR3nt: TGTGCCAGCAGTTGGCAGTCGAACACTGAAGCTTTCTTT
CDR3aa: CASSWQSNTEAFF

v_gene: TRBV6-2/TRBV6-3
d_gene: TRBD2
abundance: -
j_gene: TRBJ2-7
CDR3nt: TGTGCCAGCAGTTCCTCTACTAGCGGGAGTTTCGAGCAGTACTTC
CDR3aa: CASSSSTSGSFEQYF

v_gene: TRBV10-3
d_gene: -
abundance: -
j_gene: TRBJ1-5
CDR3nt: TGTGCCATCAGTCAGACAGGAAGAGATCAGCCCCAGCATTTT
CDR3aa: CAISQTGRDQPQHF

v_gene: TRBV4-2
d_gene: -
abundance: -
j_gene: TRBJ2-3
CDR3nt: TGTGCCAGCAGCCAAGAACTCGCAAGAGGACTACAAGATACGCAGTATTTT
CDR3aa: CASSQELARGLQDTQYF

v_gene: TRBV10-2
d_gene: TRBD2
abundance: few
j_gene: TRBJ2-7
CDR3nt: TGCGCCAGCAAGACTAGCGGGAGCTCCTACGAGCAGTACTTC
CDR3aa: CASKTSGSSYEQYF

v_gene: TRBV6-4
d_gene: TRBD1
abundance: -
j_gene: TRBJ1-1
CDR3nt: TGTGCCAGCAGTTTTGCAGGGGGTGAAAACACTGAAGCTTTCTTT
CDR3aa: CASSFAGGENTEAFF

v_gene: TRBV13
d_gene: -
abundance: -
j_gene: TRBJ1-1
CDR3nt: TGTGCCAGCTCCCCATCCGGGTACGATGAAGCTTTCTTT
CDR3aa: CASSPSGYDEAFF

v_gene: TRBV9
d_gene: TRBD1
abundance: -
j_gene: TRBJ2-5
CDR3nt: TGTGCCAGCAGCGGAACCCGGACGACAGGGTATGGCAGGGAGACCCAGTACTTC
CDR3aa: CASSGTRTTGYGRETQYF

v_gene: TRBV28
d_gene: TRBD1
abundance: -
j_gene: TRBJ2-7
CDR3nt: TGTGCCAGCACCGGGACAGGGATCCCATTTGGCTACGAGCAGTACTTC
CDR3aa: CASTGTGIPFGYEQYF

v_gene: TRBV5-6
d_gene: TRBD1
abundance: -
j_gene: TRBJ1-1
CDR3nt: TGTGCCAGCAGCCGATCGTGGTCAGGGGGTACTGAAGCTTTCTTT
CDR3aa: CASSRSWSGGTEAFF

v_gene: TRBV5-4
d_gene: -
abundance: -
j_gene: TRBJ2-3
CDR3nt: TGTGCCAGCAGCGTCTTAATAGCCTCATCATCAGATACGCAGTATTTT
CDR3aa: CASSVLIASSSDTQYF

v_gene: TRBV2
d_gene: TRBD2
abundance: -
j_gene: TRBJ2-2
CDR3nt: TGTGCCAGCAGTGGGCGGGGAGGGTTCACCGGGGAGCTGTTTTTT
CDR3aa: CASSGRGGFTGELFF

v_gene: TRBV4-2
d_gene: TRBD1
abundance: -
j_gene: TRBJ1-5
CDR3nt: TGTGCCAGCAGCCAAGATGACAGGGTGGGCAATCAGCCCCAGCATTTT
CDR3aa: CASSQDDRVGNQPQHF

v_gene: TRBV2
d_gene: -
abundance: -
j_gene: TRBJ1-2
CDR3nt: TGTGCCAGCAGTGAGGCAGAAGGAGGCTATGGCTACACCTTC
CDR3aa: CASSEAEGGYGYTF

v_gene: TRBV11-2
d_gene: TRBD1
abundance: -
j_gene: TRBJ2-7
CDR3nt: TGTGCCAGCTCGCCGGGACAGGGTATCTCCTACGAGCAGTACTTC
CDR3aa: CASSPGQGISYEQYF

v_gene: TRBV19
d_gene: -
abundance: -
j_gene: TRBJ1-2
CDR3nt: TGTGCCAGTAGAACAGGGCCGATAACTAACTATGGCTACACCTTC
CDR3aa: CASRTGPITNYGYTF

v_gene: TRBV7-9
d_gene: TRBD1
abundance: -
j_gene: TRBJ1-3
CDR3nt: TGTGCCAGCAGCTTACAGGGGGCGGCTGGAAACACCATATATTTT
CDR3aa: CASSLQGAAGNTIYF

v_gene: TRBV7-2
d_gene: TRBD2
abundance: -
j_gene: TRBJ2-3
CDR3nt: TGTGCCAGCAGCTCTAGCAGCGGGATGGGCACAGATACGCAGTATTTT
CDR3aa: CASSSSSGMGTDTQYF

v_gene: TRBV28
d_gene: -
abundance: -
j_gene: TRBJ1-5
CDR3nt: TGTGCCAGCAGACAAAGCAATCAGCCCCAGCATTTT
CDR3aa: CASRQSNQPQHF

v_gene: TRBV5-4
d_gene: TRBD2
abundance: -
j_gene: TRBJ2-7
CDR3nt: TGTGCCAGCGGACGTGGGGTAGGCGCGGGAGTGTTCTACGAGCAGTACTTC
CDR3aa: CASGRGVGAGVFYEQYF

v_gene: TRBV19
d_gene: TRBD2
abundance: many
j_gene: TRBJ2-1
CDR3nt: TGTGCCAGTAGTCCTAGCGGGAGGACCTACAATGAGCAGTTCTTC
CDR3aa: CASSPSGRTYNEQFF

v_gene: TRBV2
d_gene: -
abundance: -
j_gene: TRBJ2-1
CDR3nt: TGTGCCAGCAGTGGAAGGGAAGGATTTCGTGACAGAGATGAGCAGTTCTTC
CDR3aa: CASSGREGFRDRDEQFF

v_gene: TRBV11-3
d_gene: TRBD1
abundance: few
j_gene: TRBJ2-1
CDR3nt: TGTGCCAGCAGCCGAGACAGGGGAAGGGGCAATGAGCAGTTCTTC
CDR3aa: CASSRDRGRGNEQFF

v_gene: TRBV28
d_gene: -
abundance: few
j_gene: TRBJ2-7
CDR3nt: TGTGCCAGCACCCAGGGGCCCCTCTCCTACGAGCAGTACTTC
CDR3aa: CASTQGPLSYEQYF

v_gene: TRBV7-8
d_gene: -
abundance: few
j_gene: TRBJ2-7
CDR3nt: TGTGCCAGCAGCGCCCGGCTGAGAGGTTTCTACGAGCAGTACTTC
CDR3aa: CASSARLRGFYEQYF

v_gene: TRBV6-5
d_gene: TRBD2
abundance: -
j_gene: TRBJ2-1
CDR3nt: TGTGCCAGCAGTTACTCCGTTGCTAGCGGCAACAATGAGCAGTTCTTC
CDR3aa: CASSYSVASGNNEQFF

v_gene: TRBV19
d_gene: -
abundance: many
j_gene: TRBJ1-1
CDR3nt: TGTGCCAGTAGTATGGCCGGGAGGAACACTGAAGCTTTCTTT
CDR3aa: CASSMAGRNTEAFF

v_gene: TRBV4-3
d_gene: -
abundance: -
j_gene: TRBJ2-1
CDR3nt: TGCGCCAGCAGCCAAACCGGCAATGAGCAGTTCTTC
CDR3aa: CASSQTGNEQFF

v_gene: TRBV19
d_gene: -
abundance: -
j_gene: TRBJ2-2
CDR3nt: TGTGCCAGTAGTATCATGGCGGGAGGGGAGCTGTTTTTT
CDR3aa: CASSIMAGGELFF

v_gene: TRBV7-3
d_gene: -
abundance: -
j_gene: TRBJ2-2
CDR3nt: TGTGCCAGCCGGAAAGACAGTAACACCGGGGAGCTGTTTTTT
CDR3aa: CASRKDSNTGELFF

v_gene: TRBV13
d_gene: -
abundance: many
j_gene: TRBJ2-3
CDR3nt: TGTGCCAGCAGCTTTCGACAGGAAAGCACAGATACGCAGTATTTT
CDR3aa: CASSFRQESTDTQYF

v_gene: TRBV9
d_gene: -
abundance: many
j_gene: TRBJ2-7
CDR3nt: TGTGCCAGCAGCCCGGAGGGCTACGAGCAGTACTTC
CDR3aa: CASSPEGYEQYF

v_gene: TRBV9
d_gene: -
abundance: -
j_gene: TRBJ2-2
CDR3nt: TGTGCCAGCAGCGGGTTTGGGACTGATAACACCGGGGAGCTGTTTTTT
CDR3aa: CASSGFGTDNTGELFF

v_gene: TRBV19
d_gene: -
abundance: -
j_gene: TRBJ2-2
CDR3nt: TGTGCCAGCGGAAAGGGGAGCAGGCGGGGCACCGGGGAGCTGTTTTTT
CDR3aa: CASGKGSRRGTGELFF

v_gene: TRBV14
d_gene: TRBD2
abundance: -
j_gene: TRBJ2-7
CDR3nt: TGTGCCAGCAGCCGAATAGCGGGAGAACGCGAGCAGTACTTC
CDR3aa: CASSRIAGEREQYF

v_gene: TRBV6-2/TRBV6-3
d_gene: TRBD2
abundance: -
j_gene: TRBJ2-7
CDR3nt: TGTGCCAGCAGTTACCTCAGACTAGCGGGACGTCGCGAGCAGTACTTC
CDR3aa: CASSYLRLAGRREQYF

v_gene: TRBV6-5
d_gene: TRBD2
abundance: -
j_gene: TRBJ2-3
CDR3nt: TGTGCCAGCCTCGGGGCTAGCGGGAGTTTAGATACGCAGTATTTT
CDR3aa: CASLGASGSLDTQYF

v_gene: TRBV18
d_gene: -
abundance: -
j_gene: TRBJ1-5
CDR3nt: TGTGCCAGCTCACCGCTAGACAATCAGCCCCAGCATTTT
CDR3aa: CASSPLDNQPQHF

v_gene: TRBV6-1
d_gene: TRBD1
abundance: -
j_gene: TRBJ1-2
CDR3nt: TGTGCCAGCAGTGTACAGGGGGCCCCCGCTATTAACTATGGCTACACCTTC
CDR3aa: CASSVQGAPAINYGYTF

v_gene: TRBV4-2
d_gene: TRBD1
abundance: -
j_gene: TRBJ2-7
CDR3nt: TGTGCCAGCAGCCAAGCGACAGGGGGCACCTACGAGCAGTACTTC
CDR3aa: CASSQATGGTYEQYF

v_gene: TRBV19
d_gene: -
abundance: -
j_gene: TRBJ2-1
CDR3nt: TGTGCCAGTAACAAGGGGGACTACAATGAGCAGTTCTTC
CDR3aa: CASNKGDYNEQFF

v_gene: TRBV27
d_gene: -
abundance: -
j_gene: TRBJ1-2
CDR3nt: TGTGCCAGCAGTTCCTTGGGGGCAGCTTACGATGGCTACACCTTC
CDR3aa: CASSSLGAAYDGYTF

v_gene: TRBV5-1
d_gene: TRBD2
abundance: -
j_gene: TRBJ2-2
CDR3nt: TGCGCCAGCAGCTTACGGACTAGCGGGAGGTCTGTGGCCGGGGAGCTGTTTTTT
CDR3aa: CASSLRTSGRSVAGELFF

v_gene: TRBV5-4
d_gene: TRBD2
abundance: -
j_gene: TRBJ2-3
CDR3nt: TGTGCCAGCAGCTTGGCCGGGGCGGGAGGGAGGACAGATACGCAGTATTTT
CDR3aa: CASSLAGAGGRTDTQYF

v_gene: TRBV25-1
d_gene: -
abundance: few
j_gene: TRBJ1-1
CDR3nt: TGTGCCAGCGGCGGACCAGGGCCGTACACTGAAGCTTTCTTT
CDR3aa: CASGGPGPYTEAFF

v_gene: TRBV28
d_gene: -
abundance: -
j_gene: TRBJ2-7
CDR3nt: TGTGCCAGCAGTTTATGGCAGGTATTAAGCTCCTACGAGCAGTACTTC
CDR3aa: CASSLWQVLSSYEQYF

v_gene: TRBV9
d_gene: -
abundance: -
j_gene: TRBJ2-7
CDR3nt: TGTGCCAGCAGTTCGACACGTATCGGCGAGCAGTACTTC
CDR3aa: CASSSTRIGEQYF

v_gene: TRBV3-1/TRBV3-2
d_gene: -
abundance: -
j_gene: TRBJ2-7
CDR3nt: TGTGCCAGCAGCCAAGTCGGGATTGGATACGAGCAGTACTTC
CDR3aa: CASSQVGIGYEQYF

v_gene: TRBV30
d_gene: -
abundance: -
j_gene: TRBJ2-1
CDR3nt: TGTGCCTGGAGTCTGGCAGTTGAGCAGTTCTTC
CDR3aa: CAWSLAVEQFF

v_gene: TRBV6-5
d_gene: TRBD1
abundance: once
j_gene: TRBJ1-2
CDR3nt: TGTGCCAGCAGGTCACAGGGGTATGGCTACACCTTC
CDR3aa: CASRSQGYGYTF

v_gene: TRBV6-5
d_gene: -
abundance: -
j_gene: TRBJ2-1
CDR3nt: TGTGCCAGCAGTTACGTTCCGGGGAATGAGCAGTTCTTC
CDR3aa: CASSYVPGNEQFF

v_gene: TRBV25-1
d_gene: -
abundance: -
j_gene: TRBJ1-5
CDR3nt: TGTGCCAGCAGTGAAGCAGGGGCGGGAGGTCAGCCCCAGCATTTT
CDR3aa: CASSEAGAGGQPQHF

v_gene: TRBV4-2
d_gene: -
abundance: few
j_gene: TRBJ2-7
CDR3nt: TGTGCCAGCAGCCAAGGGCTAGCTGGATACGAGCAGTACTTC
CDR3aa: CASSQGLAGYEQYF

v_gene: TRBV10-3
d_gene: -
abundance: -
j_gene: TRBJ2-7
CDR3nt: TGTGCCATCAGTGAGGACAGCAGGGTTCGCGAGCAGTACTTC
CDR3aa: CAISEDSRVREQYF

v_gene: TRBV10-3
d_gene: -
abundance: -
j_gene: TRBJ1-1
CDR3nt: TGTGCCATCAAAAGTACAGGACCCAACACTGAAGCTTTCTTT
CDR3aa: CAIKSTGPNTEAFF

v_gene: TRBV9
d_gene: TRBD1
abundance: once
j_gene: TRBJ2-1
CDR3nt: TGTGCCAGCAGCCCAGGACAGGGGGCTTGGAATGAGCAGTTCTTC
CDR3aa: CASSPGQGAWNEQFF

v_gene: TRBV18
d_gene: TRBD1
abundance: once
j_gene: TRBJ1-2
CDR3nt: TGTGCCAGCTCACTCGGGCCAGGGGGCAATGGCTACACCTTC
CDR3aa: CASSLGPGGNGYTF

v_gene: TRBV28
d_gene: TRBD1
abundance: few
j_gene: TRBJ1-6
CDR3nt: TGTGCCAGCACCGTTTCAGGGGGCTATAATTCACCCCTCCACTTT
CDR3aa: CASTVSGGYNSPLHF

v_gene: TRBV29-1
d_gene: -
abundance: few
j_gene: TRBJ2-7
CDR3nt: TGCAGCGCCGAGGGATTCGACGTCTCCGAGCAGTACTTC
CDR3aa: CSAEGFDVSEQYF